These T cell receptor beta chains were read from a single sample in a study of CD8 T cells in Susac syndrome. TCRdb fed the immunoSEQ multiplex PCR reads into MiXCR, producing one record per CDR3 protein. This sample yields 250,000 to 300,000 distinct CDR3 sequences, of which 75% to 90% are seen a single time; under 0.2% belongs to the top ten. Sample: CD8+ T cells from PBMCs. Receptors were obtained from a human donor with multiple sclerosis. CDR3s include the opening cysteine and the closing phenylalanine or tryptophan. D genes are given only for firm matches. Size is omitted from some rows. Given values are once, few, many or a class for expanded clones.

j_call	d_call	clone_size	v_call	cdr3_nt	cdr3_aa
TRBJ2-3	-	-	TRBV27	TGTGCCAGCAGTCTAACAGGGTTCGATAGCCCAGATACGCAGTATTTT	CASSLTGFDSPDTQYF
TRBJ1-1	-	-	TRBV12-3/TRBV12-4	TGTGCCAGCAGTTGGGATCCTGGCGAAGCTTTCTTT	CASSWDPGEAFF
TRBJ2-3	-	-	TRBV29-1	TGCAGCGTTGAAGGGCAGGAGGCAGATACGCAGTATTTT	CSVEGQEADTQYF
TRBJ2-3	-	-	TRBV4-3	TGCGCCAGCAGCCAAGATCGTGAGGATACGCAGTATTTT	CASSQDREDTQYF
TRBJ2-1	TRBD2	-	TRBV6-2/TRBV6-3	TGTGCCAGCAGTTCACTAGCGGCCGACTACAATGAGCAGTTCTTC	CASSSLAADYNEQFF
TRBJ2-5	-	few	TRBV4-1	TGCGCCAGCAGCCAAGAGCGACAGGCCAACGGGGACCAGTACTTC	CASSQERQANGDQYF
TRBJ1-1	-	-	TRBV9	TGTGCCAGCAGCGTAGAGGGGGTCGGTTACACTGAAGCTTTCTTT	CASSVEGVGYTEAFF
TRBJ1-1	-	-	TRBV6-2/TRBV6-3	TGTGCCAGCAGTTATACAAGACAGGAGATGAACACTGAAGCTTTCTTT	CASSYTRQEMNTEAFF
TRBJ2-2	TRBD1	-	TRBV19	TGTGCCAGTACCATGGGACAGGGGACTTTAAACACCGGGGAGCTGTTTTTT	CASTMGQGTLNTGELFF
TRBJ1-4	-	-	TRBV11-2	TGTGCCAGCAGCCTTTGGGGGGGTACAGGGTTTCTGGCTGCGAGAGAAAAACTGTTTTTT	CASSLWGGTGFLAAREKLFF
TRBJ2-1	-	once	TRBV15	TGTGCCACCAGCTCAGGCCGGGACCCTGTCTACAATGAGCAGTTCTTC	CATSSGRDPVYNEQFF
TRBJ2-1	-	-	TRBV19	TGTGCCAGTAGTACAGGGGTCTCCTACAATGAGCAGTTCTTC	CASSTGVSYNEQFF
TRBJ2-5	-	-	TRBV25-1	TGTGCCAGCAGTGAGTTCAGTCAAGAGACCCAGTACTTC	CASSEFSQETQYF
TRBJ1-1	-	-	TRBV4-1	TGCGCCAGCAGCCAAGTCACCCCGGGGGGGATGAACACTGAAGCTTTCTTT	CASSQVTPGGMNTEAFF
TRBJ1-2	TRBD1	-	TRBV4-3	TGCGCCACCTCGGACAGGGGGAGCGGAGACTATGGCTACACCTTC	CATSDRGSGDYGYTF
TRBJ2-7	-	-	TRBV30	TGTGCCTGGACTGACGGGAGTGGGCCCTACGAGCAGTACTTC	CAWTDGSGPYEQYF
TRBJ1-2	-	few	TRBV7-9	TGTGCCAGCAGCTTGGGCAGGTCGTCTGGCTACACCTTC	CASSLGRSSGYTF
TRBJ2-7	-	-	TRBV28	TGTGCCAGCAGTGACCCTACCTACGAGCAGTACTTC	CASSDPTYEQYF
TRBJ2-5	-	-	TRBV7-9	TGTGCCAGCAGCTCCCGGGGGACCCAGTACTTC	CASSSRGTQYF
TRBJ2-5	-	-	TRBV27	TGTGCCAGCAGTTTATTAACCGGGGGCCCGGAGACCCAGTACTTC	CASSLLTGGPETQYF
TRBJ2-3	-	-	TRBV7-2	TGTGCCAGCAGCTTAGGTGTAGCTGGCACAGATACGCAGTATTTT	CASSLGVAGTDTQYF
TRBJ2-3	-	-	TRBV9	TGTGCCAGCAGCGAGGTACCCGTAGGGTGGGAGATCTCAGATACGCAGTATTTT	CASSEVPVGWEISDTQYF
TRBJ2-7	-	-	TRBV5-4	TGTGCCAGCAGCCTCCAGGGCCGGGTCTACGAGCAGTACTTC	CASSLQGRVYEQYF
TRBJ2-7	-	-	TRBV12-3/TRBV12-4	TGTGCCAGCAGTCCCTGGGCAGGGGCCTCCTACGAGCAGTACTTC	CASSPWAGASYEQYF
TRBJ2-7	-	-	TRBV6-1	TGTGCCAGCAGTGAATTATCAGGGAGGATGGCCTACGAGCAGTACTTC	CASSELSGRMAYEQYF
TRBJ1-4	-	-	TRBV7-9	TGTGCCAGCAGCTTAGCCCTAGGGAGGACAACTAATGAAAAACTGTTTTTT	CASSLALGRTTNEKLFF
TRBJ2-7	-	-	TRBV4-3	TGCGCCAGCAGCCAAGATCACGATCTGATCCGCAGGGGAAGGTCCTACGAGCAGTACTTC	CASSQDHDLIRRGRSYEQYF
TRBJ2-5	TRBD2	-	TRBV10-3	TGTGCCATCAGTGGGACTAGCGGGGGGCCGTACCAAGAGACCCAGTACTTC	CAISGTSGGPYQETQYF